This note documents a single T cell receptor (beta chain) sequence. The data belong to a study of blood T cell repertoires in COVID-19. At the level of the study: Sources were T cells, B-cell-depleted T cells, or PBMCs; the material itself was cDNA or gDNA.

The CDR3 spans 14 residues. Trimming cost V 5 bases and J 1 base, with 11 bases left between them. Germline V CDR1 and CDR2: MNHEY, SVGEGT. In the original analysis: It was from reference gene primer amplification that nucleated cell counts were estimated. The assay was immunoSEQ multiplex PCR, and TCRdb's table has in-frame clones only and misses some. V and J calls and clone size are as listed in that table; D and trimming were resolved from the DNA. The table has 120,000 or so clones, 88% seen once; the top ten hold about 8%. Sequencing input: peripheral blood. The source of this sequence is a man aged 45-65 years with acute or convalescent COVID-19. V and J are TRBV6-2 or TRBV6-3 and TRBJ1-1; the D gene is possibly TRBD1 (6 bases). In DNA form, the CDR3 reads TGTGCCAGCAGTCCCCAGGGGAGGAACACTGAAGCTTTCTTT. It specifies CASSPQGRNTEAFF.